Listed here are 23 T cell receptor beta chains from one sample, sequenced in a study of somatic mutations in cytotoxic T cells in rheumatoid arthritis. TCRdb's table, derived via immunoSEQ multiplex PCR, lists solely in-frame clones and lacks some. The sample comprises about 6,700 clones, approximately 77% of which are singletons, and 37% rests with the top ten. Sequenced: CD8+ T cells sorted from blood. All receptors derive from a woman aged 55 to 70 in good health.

Here the CDR3 DNA reads TGTGCCAGCAGCCTCCGGACAGCTAACTATGGCTACACCTTC. Its protein is CASSLRTANYGYTF. The J gene is TRBJ1-2, the V gene TRBV13, with a weak D call TRBD1 (6 bases). Trimming took off 5 bases at V and 0 bases at J, with 10 bases between the two ends. CDR3 length: 14 amino acids. Germline loops: CDR1 PRHDT, CDR2 FYEKMQ (reference sequence).

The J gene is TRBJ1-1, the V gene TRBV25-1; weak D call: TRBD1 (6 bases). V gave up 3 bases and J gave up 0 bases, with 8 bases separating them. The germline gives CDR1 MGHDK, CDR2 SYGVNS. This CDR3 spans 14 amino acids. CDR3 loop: CASSEDRLNTEAFF. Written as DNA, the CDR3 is TGTGCCAGCAGTGAGGACAGACTGAACACTGAAGCTTTCTTT.

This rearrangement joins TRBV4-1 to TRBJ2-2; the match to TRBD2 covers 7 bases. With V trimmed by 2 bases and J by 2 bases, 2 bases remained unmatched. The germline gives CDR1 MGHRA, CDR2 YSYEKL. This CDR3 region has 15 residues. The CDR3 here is CASSQLAANTGELFF. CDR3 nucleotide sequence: TGCGCCAGCAGCCAACTAGCGGCAAACACCGGGGAGCTGTTTTTT.

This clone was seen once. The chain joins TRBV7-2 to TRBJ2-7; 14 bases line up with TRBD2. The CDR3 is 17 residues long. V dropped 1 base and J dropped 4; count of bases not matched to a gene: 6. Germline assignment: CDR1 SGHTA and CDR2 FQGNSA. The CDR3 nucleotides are TGTGCCAGCAGCTTAGGTCTGGGACTAGCGGGAGATTACGAGCAGTACTTC. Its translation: CASSLGLGLAGDYEQYF.

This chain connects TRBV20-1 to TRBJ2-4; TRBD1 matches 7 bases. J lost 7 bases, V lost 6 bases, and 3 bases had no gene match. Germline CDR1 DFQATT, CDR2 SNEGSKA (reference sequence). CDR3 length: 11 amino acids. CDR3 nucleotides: TGCAGTGCCCTGGGACAGAACATTCAGTACTTC. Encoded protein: CSALGQNIQYF.

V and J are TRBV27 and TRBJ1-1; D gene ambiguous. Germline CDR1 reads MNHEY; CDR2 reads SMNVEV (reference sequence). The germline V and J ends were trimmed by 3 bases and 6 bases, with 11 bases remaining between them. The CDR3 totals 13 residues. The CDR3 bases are TGTGCCAGCAGTTTTTCGGAGGTCGCTGAAGCTTTCTTT. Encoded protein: CASSFSEVAEAFF.

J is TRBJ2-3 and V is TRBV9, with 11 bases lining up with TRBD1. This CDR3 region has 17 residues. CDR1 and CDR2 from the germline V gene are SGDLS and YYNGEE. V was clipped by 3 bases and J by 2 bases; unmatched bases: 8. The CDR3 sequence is CASSAFGTGGTTDTQYF. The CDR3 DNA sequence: TGTGCCAGCAGCGCTTTTGGGACAGGGGGTACCACAGATACGCAGTATTTT.

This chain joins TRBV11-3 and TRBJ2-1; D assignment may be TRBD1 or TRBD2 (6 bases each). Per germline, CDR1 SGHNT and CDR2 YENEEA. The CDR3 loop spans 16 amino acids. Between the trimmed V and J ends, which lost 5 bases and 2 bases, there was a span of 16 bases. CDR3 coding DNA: TGTGCCAGCAGCCTAGCGAAGGGGGAGACCTACAATGAGCAGTTCTTC. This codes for CASSLAKGETYNEQFF.

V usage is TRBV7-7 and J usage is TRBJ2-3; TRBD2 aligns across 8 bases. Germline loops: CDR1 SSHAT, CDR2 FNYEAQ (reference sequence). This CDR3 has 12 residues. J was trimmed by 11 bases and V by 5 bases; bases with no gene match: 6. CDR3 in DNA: TGTGCCAGCAGCGAAAGCGGGGGCATGCAGTATTTT. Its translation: CASSESGGMQYF.

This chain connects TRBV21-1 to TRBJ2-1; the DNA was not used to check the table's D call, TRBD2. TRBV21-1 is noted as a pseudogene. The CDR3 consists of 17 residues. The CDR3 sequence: CASSKEGSGRTYNEQFF. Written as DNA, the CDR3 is TGTGCCAGCAGCAAAGAGGGTAGCGGGAGGACCTACAATGAGCAGTTCTTC.

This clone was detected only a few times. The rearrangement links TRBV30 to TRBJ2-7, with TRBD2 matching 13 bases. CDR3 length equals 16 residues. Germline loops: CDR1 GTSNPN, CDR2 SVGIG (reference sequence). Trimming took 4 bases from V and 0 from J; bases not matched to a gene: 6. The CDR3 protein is CAWTGLAGAVSYEQYF. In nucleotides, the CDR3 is TGTGCCTGGACCGGACTAGCGGGGGCCGTCTCCTACGAGCAGTACTTC.

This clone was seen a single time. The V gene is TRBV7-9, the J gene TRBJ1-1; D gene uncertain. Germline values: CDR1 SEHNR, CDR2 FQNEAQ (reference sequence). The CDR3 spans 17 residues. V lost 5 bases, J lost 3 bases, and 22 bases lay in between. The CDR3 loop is CASSPPMGQLRDTEAFF. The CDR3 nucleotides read TGTGCCAGCAGCCCTCCAATGGGTCAACTGAGGGACACTGAAGCTTTCTTT.

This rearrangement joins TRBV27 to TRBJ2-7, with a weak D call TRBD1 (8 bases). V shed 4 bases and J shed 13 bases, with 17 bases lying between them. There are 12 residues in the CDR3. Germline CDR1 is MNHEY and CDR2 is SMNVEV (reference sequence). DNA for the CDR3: TGTGCCAGCAGTTCAGGGGGCGGGGGAGTCTACTTC. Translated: CASSSGGGGVYF.

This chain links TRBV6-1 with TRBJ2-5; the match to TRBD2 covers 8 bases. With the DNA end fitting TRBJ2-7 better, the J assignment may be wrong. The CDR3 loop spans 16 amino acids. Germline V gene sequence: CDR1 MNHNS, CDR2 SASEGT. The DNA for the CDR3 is TGTGCCAGCAGTGGACCGGGACTAGGGGGAGGGTACGAGCAGTACTTC. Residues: CASSGPGLGGGYEQYF.

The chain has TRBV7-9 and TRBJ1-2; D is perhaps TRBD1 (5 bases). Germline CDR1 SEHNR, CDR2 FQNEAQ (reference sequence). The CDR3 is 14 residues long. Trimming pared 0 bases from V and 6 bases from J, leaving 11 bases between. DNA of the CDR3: TGTGCCAGCAGCTTAGCGATGACAGTTGATGGCTACACCTTC. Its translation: CASSLAMTVDGYTF.

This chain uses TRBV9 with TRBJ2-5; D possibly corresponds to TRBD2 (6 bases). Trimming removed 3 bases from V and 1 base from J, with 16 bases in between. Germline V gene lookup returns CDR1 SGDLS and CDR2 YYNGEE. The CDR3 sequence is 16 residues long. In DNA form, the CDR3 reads TGTGCCAGCAGCGGGCATACGGGGGTAGGCCAAGAGACCCAGTACTTC. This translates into CASSGHTGVGQETQYF. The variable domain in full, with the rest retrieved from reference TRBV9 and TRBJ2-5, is DSGVTQTPKHLITATGQRVTLRCSPRSGDLSVYWYQQSLDQGLQFLIQYYNGEERAKGNILERFSAQQFPDLHSELNLSSLELGDSALYFCASSGHTGVGQETQYFGPGTRLLVL.

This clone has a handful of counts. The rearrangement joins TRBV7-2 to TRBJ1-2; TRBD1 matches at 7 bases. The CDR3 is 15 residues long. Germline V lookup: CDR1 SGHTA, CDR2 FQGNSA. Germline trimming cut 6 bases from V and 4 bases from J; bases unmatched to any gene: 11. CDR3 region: CASSLIPPGGYGYTF. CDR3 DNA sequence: TGTGCCAGCAGTCTAATACCCCCAGGGGGCTATGGCTACACCTTC.

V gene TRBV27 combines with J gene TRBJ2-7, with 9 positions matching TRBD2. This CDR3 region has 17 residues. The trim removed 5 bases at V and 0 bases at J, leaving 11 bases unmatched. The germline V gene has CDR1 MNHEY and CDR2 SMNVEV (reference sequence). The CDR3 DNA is TGTGCCAGCAGTCCGTACGCTAGCGGGACAAGCTCCTACGAGCAGTACTTC. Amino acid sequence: CASSPYASGTSSYEQYF.

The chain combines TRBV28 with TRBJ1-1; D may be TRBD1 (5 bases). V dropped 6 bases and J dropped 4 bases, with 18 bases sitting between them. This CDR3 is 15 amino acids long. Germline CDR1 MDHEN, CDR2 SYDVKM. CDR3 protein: CASSLDTLDGTEAFF. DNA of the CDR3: TGTGCCAGCAGCCTGGACACCCTGGACGGCACTGAAGCTTTCTTT.

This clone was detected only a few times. CDR3 DNA: TGTGCCAGCAGCTTCGGCCAACAGGGGTCTGGAAACACCATATATTTT. Protein sequence: CASSFGQQGSGNTIYF. The chain is built from TRBV7-2 and TRBJ1-3, with 7 bases fitting TRBD1. CDR3 length: 16 residues. V lost 3 bases and J lost 1; bases outside the gene matches: 6. Looked up from germline, CDR1 is SGHTA and CDR2 is FQGNSA.

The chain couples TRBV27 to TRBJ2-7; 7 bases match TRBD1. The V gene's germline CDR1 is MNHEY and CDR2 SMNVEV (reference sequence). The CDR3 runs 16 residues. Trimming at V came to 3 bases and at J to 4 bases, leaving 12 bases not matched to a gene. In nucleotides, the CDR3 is TGTGCCAGCAGTTTTAGTATAGGGACAGTTTCTTACGAGCAGTACTTC. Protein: CASSFSIGTVSYEQYF.

Here the CDR3 DNA reads TGTGCCAGCAGTTACTCTGACAGTTCGATCTATGGCTACACCTTC. Amino acid sequence: CASSYSDSSIYGYTF. V and J are TRBV6-5 and TRBJ1-2, with D possibly matching TRBD1 (5 bases). Germline-derived CDR1 and CDR2 are MNHEY and SVGAGI. The CDR3 runs to 15 residues. The ends were cut back, 0 bases at V and 4 bases at J, with 12 bases in the middle.

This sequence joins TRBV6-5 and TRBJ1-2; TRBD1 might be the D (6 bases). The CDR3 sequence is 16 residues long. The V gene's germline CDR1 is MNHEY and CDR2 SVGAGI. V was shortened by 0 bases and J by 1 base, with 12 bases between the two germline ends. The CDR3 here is CASSYSTGGGNYGYTF. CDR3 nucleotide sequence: TGTGCCAGCAGTTACTCGACGGGGGGCGGTAACTATGGCTACACCTTC.